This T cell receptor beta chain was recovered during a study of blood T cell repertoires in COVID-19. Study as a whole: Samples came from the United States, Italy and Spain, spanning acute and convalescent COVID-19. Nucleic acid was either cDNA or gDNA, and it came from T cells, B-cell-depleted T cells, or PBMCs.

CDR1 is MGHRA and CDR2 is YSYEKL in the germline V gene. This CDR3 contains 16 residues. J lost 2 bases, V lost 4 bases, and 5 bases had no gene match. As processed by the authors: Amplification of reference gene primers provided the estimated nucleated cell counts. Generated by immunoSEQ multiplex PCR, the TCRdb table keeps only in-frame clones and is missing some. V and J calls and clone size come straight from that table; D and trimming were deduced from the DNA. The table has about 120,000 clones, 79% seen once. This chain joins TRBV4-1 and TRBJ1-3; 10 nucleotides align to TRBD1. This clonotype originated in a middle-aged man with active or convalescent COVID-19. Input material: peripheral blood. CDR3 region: CASSPRTGGAGNTIYF. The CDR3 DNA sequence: TGCGCCAGCAGCCCCAGGACAGGGGGGGCTGGAAACACCATATATTTT.